This T cell receptor beta chain was identified in a study of T cell responses to AZD1222 COVID-19 vaccine (dated by TCRdb to 2020 to 2023). Study-wide context: Because spike-specific TCR depth and breadth did not differ between the two schedules, AZD1222 recipients who got a second dose at roughly 4 weeks were pooled with those who got a second dose at roughly 12 weeks. Trial participants were enrolled into age subgroups of 18-55, 56-69 and 70-plus years, which contained 148, 28 and 57 TCR-sequenced participants, respectively. TCR sequencing covered 233 trial participants: about 210 given two doses of AZD1222 and about 26 given two doses of MenACWY control vaccine. What the work shows at the level of the full study, not this receptor alone: Conclusions about previously exposed vaccinees are limited because only 6 or 7 AZD1222 recipients were SARS-CoV-2 seropositive at baseline. Vaccine-associated CD4 TCRs spanned the whole spike protein, with dominant responses in regions 160-218 and 743-854. Participants were mostly white British and included more females than males, and it was suggested by the authors that clonal diversity may have been underestimated. Nearly half of unique spike-specific TCRs reportedly recognized epitopes outside regions mutated in the B.1.351 and B.1.1.7 variants. In the small 56-69-year group, the increase in depth fell short of significance, most likely because of low power. No day 14 peak-response samples were available, so repertoires were characterized only after the peak T cell response. A significant rise in spike-specific TCR breadth and depth was observed after two AZD1222 doses relative to day 0 and relative to MenACWY recipients.

The CDR3 regions of human TCRbeta chains were analyzed by immunosequencing. The authors processed their data as follows. TCRs in the repertoires were matched against a reference library of SARS-CoV-2-specific TCRs that had been generated with the MIRA antigen-specificity platform. Breadth was defined as the fraction of unique TCRs that were SARS-CoV-2-associated, and depth was defined as the fraction of total T cells that were SARS-CoV-2-associated. Using the MIRA data, every spike-specific TCR was mapped to the spike region that the TCR reacted to and assigned to either a CD4 or a CD8 class. Log10-transformed breadth and depth values were compared by one-way ANOVA with Sidak's multiple comparisons tests. What TCRdb holds here is the immuneACCESS table cut down to in-frame rearrangements. Part of the clones is not present; checked against another copy, under half of the missing clones reflect an unresolved V gene, and the others are unexplained. V, J and clone size were drawn from that table, and D and trimming were deduced from the DNA. The sample data list under 95,000 clones, and 89% of these were observed just once. Roughly 2.3% of the sample lies in the top ten.

The label giving this sample's time point can be read as: baseline before first vaccination. Vaccinee samples came from UK trials COV001 and COV002, including a single-blind randomized controlled phase 2/3 trial of AZD1222 (ChAdOx1 nCoV-19) in healthy adults. For TCRbeta chain sequencing, PBMC samples from trial participants were taken at day 0 and at day 28 after the second dose. V ends up 2 bases short and J 1 base short, with an unmatched junction base count of 4. The CDR3, from cysteine to phenylalanine, totals 17 residues. Only CDR3 DNA is held: 51 bases, read in frame from base 1. The germline V gene specifies SGHRS as CDR1 and YFSETQ as CDR2. Details on this clone: It lacks a known antigen. Per-base qualities were not stored, and no clone one base away is much larger.

The TCR was taken from an adult in good health. Sequenced material: peripheral blood, taken on day 0 of AZD1222 vaccination. The chain employs TRBV5-1 and TRBJ2-6; TRBD1 agrees with 9 junctional bases. The sequenced DNA: TGCGCCAGCAGCTTCCGGACAGGGGTGTCTGGGGCCAACGTCCTGACTTTC. This is translated as CASSFRTGVSGANVLTF.